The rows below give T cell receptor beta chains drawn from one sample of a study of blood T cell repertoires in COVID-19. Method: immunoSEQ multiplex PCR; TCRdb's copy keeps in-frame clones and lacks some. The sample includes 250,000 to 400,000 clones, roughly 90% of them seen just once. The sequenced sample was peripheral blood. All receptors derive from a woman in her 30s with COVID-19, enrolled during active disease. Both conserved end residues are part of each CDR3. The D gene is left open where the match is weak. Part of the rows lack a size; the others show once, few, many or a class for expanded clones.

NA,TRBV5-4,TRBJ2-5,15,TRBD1,TGTGCCAGCAGCTTACCGGGACAGGGGGTTGAGACCCAGTACTTC,CASSLPGQGVETQYF
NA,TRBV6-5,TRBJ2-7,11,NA,TGTGCCAGCACGGGTTCCTACGAGCAGTACTTC,CASTGSYEQYF
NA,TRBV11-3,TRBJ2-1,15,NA,TGTGCCAGCAGCTTATGGGCGGGCGCCTACAATGAGCAGTTCTTC,CASSLWAGAYNEQFF
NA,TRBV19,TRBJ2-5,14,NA,TGTGCCAGTAGTACGGTTGGGGCCAAGGAGACCCAGTACTTC,CASSTVGAKETQYF
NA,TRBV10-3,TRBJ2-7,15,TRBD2,TGTGCCATCAGGGCCGGGACTAGCGGTCCCTACGAGCAGTACTTC,CAIRAGTSGPYEQYF
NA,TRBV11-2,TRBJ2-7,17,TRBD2,TGTGCCAGCAGCTTAGGGGTAGCGGGATATTCCTCCTACGAGCAGTACTTC,CASSLGVAGYSSYEQYF
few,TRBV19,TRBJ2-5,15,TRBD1,TGTGCCAGTAGTATTGGGACAGATCTCCAAGAGACCCAGTACTTC,CASSIGTDLQETQYF
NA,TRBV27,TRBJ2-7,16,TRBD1,TGTGCCAGCAGTCCCTATGGGACAGACGAGGCCGGCGAGCAGTACTTC,CASSPYGTDEAGEQYF
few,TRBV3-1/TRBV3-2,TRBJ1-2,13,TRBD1,TGTGCCAGTCGTGACAGGGTAGACTATGGCTACACCTTC,CASRDRVDYGYTF
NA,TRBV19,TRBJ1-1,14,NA,TGTGCCAGTAGTGTCGTTACAGGGAACACTGAAGCTTTCTTT,CASSVVTGNTEAFF
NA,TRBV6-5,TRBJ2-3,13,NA,TGTGCCAGCAGTTACCCGGGAAGGGATACGCAGTATTTT,CASSYPGRDTQYF
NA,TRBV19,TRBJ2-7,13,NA,TGTGCCAGTAGTATAAAGGGTACAGGGGAGCAGTACTTC,CASSIKGTGEQYF
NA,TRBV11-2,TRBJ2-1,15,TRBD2,TGTGCCAGCAGCTCCACTAGCGGGAGAGTGGATGAGCAGTTCTTC,CASSSTSGRVDEQFF
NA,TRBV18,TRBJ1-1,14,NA,TGTGCCAGCTCACCAGAGGCCTTGAACACTGAAGCTTTCTTT,CASSPEALNTEAFF
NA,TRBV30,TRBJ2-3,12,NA,TGTGCCTGGAGCCGACTATCCTATACGCAGTATTTT,CAWSRLSYTQYF
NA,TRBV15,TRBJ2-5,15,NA,TGTGCCACCAGCAGAGAAGGGGTCGGAGAAGAGACCCAGTACTTC,CATSREGVGEETQYF
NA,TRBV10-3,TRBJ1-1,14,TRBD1,TGTGCCATCAGCCACAGGGGGCGTAGCACTGAAGCTTTCTTT,CAISHRGRSTEAFF
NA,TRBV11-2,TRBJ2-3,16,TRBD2,TGTGCCAGCAGCTTACGAGGGCGGGAGGGCCTAGATACGCAGTATTTT,CASSLRGREGLDTQYF